Listed below are T cell receptor beta chains from one sample, sequenced in a study of cytomegalovirus exposure and HLA in healthy donors. Sequenced by immunoSEQ multiplex PCR; TCRdb stores in-frame clones only, minus some. The sample holds about 200,000 clones. Sequenced: PBMCs. These receptors were obtained from a boy younger than 18 in good health and CMV-seronegative. CDR3s include the opening cysteine and the closing phenylalanine or tryptophan. The D gene is left open where the match is weak.

>TRBJ2-7|12|-|TRBV14
CASSLDSYEQYF
>TRBJ2-3|12|-|TRBV30
CAWSVRGDTQYF
>TRBJ1-2|16|-|TRBV6-5
CASSYSWAGANYGYTF
>TRBJ2-1|14|-|TRBV6-4
CASSDGQSGNEQFF
>-|17|TRBD2|TRBV4-2
CASSQREVSSGTYEQYF
>TRBJ1-1|12|-|TRBV2
CASSEVRPEAFF
>TRBJ2-2|16|TRBD2|TRBV9
CASSGLAGGNTGELFF
>TRBJ1-1|12|-|TRBV6-5
CASSQKNTEAFF
>-|15|-|TRBV11-2
CASSSGIQGIYEQYF
>TRBJ1-6|16|TRBD1|TRBV6-6
CASTPIGRQGNSPLHF
>TRBJ2-3|15|TRBD1|TRBV12-5
CASGEQGLGTDTQYF
>TRBJ2-5|13|-|TRBV7-2
CASRTQGFETQYF
>TRBJ2-7|15|TRBD2|TRBV18
CASSLYEAGKYEQYF